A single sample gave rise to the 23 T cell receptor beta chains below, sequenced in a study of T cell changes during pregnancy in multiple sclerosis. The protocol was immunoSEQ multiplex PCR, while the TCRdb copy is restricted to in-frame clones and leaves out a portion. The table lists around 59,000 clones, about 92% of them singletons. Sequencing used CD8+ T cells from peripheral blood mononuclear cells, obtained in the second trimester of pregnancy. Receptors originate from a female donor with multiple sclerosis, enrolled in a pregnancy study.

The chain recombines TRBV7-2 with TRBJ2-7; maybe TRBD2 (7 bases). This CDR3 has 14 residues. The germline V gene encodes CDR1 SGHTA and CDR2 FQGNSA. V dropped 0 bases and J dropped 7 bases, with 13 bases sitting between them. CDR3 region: CASSLAGGAGEQYF. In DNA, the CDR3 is TGTGCCAGCAGCTTAGCGGGGGGGGCCGGAGAGCAGTACTTC.

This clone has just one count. This CDR3 is CSVRDMNTEAFF. The CDR3 DNA sequence: TGCAGCGTTCGGGACATGAACACTGAAGCTTTCTTT. The gene calls are TRBV29-1 and TRBJ1-1; TRBD1 is a possible D gene (6 bases). The CDR3 has 12 amino acids. Germline loops: CDR1 SQVTM, CDR2 ANQGSEA. Trimming stripped 5 bases from V and 0 bases from J, with 7 bases between.

The DNA for the CDR3 is TGTGCCAGCAGGAGGGAAGCGGGAAGCTCCTACGAGCAGTACTTC. Encoded protein: CASRREAGSSYEQYF. This chain joins TRBV6-1 and TRBJ2-7; TRBD2 aligns across 7 bases. This CDR3 region has 15 residues. Looked up from germline, CDR1 is MNHNS and CDR2 is SASEGT. V shed 6 bases, J shed 0 bases, and the junction held 8 bases outside the gene matches.

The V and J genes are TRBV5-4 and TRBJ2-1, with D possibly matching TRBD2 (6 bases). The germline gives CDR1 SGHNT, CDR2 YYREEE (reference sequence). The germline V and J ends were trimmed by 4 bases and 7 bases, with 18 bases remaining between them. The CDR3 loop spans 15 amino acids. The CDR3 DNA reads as TGTGCCAGCAGCCAAGAGGGGCGGGGTAAAAATGAGCAGTTCTTC. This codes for CASSQEGRGKNEQFF.

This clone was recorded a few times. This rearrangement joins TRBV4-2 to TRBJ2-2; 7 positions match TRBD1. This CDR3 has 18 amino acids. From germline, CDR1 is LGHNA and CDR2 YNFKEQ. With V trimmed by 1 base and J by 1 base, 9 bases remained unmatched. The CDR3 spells CASSQASMGTENTGELFF. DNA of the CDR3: TGTGCCAGCAGCCAAGCTTCCATGGGGACAGAGAACACCGGGGAGCTGTTTTTT.

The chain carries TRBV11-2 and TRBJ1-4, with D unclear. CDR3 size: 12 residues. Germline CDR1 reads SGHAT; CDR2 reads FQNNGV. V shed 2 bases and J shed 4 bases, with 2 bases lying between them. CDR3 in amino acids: CASSLYNEKLFF. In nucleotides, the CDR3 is TGTGCCAGCAGCTTATATAATGAAAAACTGTTTTTT.

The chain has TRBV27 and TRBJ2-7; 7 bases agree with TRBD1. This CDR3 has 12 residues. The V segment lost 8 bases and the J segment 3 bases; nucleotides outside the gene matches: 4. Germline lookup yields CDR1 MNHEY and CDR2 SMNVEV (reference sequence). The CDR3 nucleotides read TGTGCCAGCGGCCGGGACAGCTACGAGCAGTACTTC. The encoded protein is CASGRDSYEQYF.

The CDR3 spells CASSTGQSSYNEQFF. The CDR3 region has the DNA TGTGCCAGTAGTACCGGACAGAGCTCCTACAATGAGCAGTTCTTC. The V call is TRBV19, the J call TRBJ2-1; TRBD1 might be the D (6 bases). The CDR3 is 15 residues long. Deletions cut 4 bases from V and 0 bases from J, with 10 bases between. Per germline, CDR1 LNHDA and CDR2 SQIVND (reference sequence).

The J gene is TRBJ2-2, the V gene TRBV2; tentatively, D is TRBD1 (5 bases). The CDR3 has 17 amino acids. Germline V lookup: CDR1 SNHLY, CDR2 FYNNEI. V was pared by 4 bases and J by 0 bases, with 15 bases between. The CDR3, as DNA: TGTGCCAGCAGTGGGGGCCATACAGCGTCGAACACCGGGGAGCTGTTTTTT. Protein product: CASSGGHTASNTGELFF.

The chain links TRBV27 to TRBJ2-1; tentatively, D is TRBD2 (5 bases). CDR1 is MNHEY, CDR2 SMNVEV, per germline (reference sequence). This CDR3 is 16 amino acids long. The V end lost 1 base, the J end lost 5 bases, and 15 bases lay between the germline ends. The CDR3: CASSLYGWRGNNEQFF. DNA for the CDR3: TGTGCCAGCAGTTTATACGGGTGGCGAGGGAACAATGAGCAGTTCTTC.

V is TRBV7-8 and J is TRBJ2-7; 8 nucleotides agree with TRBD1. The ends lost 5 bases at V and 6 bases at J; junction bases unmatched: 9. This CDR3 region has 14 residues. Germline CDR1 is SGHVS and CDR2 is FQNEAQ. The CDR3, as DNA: TGTGCCAGCAGCCCTACAGGGGGATGGTCCGAGCAGTACTTC. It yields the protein CASSPTGGWSEQYF.

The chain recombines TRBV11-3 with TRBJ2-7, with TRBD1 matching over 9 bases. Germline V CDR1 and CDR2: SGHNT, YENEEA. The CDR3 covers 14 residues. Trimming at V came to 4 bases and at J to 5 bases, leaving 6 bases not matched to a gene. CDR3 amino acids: CASSSRDREHEQYF. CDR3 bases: TGTGCCAGCAGCTCCCGGGACAGGGAACACGAGCAGTACTTC.

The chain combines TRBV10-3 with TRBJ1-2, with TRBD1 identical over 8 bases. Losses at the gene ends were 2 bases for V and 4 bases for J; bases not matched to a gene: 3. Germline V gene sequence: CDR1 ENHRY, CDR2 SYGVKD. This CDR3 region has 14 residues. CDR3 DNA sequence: TGTGCCATCAGTGAGCGGGACAGGAGCTATGGCTACACCTTC. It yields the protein CAISERDRSYGYTF.

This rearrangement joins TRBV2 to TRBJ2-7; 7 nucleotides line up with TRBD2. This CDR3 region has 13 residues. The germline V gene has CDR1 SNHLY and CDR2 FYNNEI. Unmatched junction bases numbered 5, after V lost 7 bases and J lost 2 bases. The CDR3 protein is CASKAGFTYEQYF. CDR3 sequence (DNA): TGTGCCAGCAAAGCGGGGTTCACCTACGAGCAGTACTTC.

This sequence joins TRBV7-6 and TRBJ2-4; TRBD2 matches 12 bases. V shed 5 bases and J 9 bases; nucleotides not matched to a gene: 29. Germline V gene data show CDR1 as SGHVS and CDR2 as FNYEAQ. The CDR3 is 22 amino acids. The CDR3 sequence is CASSLPRGSTSGSLTSLCIQYF. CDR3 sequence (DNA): TGTGCCAGCAGCCTCCCCCGAGGTTCGACTAGCGGGAGTCTCACTTCCTTATGCATTCAGTACTTC.

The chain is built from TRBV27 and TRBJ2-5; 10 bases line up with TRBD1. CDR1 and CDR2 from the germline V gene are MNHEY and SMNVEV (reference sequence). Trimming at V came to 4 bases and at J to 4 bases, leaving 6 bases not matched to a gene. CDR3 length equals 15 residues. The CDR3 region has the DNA TGTGCCAGCAGTTCAGACAGGGGGCTAGGAGAGACCCAGTACTTC. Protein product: CASSSDRGLGETQYF.

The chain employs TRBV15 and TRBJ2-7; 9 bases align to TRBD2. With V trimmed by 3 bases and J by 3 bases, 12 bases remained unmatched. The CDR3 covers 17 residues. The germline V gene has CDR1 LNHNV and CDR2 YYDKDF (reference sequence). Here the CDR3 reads CATSSWKSGGQGYEQYF. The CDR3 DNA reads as TGTGCCACCAGCAGTTGGAAAAGCGGGGGGCAAGGCTACGAGCAGTACTTC.

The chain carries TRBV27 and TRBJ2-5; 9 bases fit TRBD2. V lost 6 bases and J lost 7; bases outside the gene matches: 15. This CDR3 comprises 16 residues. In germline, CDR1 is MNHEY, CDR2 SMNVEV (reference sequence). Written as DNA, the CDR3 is TGTGCCAGCAGACCCTTGGGGACTAGCCTGATGGTGACCCAGTACTTC. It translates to CASRPLGTSLMVTQYF.

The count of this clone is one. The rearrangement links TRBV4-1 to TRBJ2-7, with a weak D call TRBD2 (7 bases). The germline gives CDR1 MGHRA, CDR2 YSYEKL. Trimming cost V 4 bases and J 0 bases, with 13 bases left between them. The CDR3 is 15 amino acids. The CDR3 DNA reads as TGCGCCAGCAGCCTTGCTGCGGGGGCCTCCTACGAGCAGTACTTC. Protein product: CASSLAAGASYEQYF.

The CDR3 region has the DNA TGTGCCAGCAGTCCCGGGACTAGCGGGACTGAGACCCAGTACTTC. It translates to CASSPGTSGTETQYF. J is TRBJ2-5 and V is TRBV27, with 13 bases identical to TRBD2. The CDR3 runs to 15 residues. The germline gives CDR1 MNHEY, CDR2 SMNVEV (reference sequence). J was trimmed by 5 bases and V by 5 bases; bases with no gene match: 5.

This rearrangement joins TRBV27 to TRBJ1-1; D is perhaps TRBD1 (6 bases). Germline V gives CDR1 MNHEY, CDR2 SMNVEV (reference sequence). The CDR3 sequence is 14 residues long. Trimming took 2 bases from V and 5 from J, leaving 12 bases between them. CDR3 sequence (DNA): TGTGCCAGCAGTTTAGGGGGGGGCTGGACTGAAGCTTTCTTT. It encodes CASSLGGGWTEAFF.

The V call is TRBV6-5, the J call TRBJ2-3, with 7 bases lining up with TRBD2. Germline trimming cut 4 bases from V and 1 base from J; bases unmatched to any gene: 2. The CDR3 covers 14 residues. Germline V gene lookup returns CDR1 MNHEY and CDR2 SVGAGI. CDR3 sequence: CASSWDYRTDTQYF. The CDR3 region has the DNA TGTGCCAGCAGTTGGGACTATCGCACAGATACGCAGTATTTT.

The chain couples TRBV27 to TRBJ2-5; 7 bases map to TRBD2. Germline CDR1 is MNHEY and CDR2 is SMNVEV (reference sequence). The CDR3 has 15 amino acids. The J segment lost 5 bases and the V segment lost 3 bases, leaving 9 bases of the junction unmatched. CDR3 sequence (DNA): TGTGCCAGCAGTTTGTTTAGCGGGTCCGGTGAGACCCAGTACTTC. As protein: CASSLFSGSGETQYF.